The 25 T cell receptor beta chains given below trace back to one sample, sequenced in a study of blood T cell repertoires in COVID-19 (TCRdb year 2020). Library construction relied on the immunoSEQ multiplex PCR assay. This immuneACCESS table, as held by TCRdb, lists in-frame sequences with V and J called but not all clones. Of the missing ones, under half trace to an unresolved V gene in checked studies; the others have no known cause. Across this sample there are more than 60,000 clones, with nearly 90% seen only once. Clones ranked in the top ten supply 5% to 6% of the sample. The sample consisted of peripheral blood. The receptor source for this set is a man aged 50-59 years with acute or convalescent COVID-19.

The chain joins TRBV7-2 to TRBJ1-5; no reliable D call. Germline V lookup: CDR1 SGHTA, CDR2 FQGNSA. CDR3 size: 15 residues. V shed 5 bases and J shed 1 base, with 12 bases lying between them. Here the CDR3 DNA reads TGTGCCAGCAGCCCCTTACGGGGAAGCAATCAGCCCCAGCATTTT. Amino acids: CASSPLRGSNQPQHF.

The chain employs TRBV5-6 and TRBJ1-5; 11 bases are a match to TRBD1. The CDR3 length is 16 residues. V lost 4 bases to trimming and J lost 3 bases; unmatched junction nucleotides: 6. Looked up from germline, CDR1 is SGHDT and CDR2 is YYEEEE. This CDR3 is CASSPGTGGNNQPQHF. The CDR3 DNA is TGTGCCAGCAGCCCGGGGACAGGGGGAAACAATCAGCCCCAGCATTTT. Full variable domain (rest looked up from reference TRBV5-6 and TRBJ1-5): DAGVTQSPTHLIKTRGQQVTLRCSPKSGHDTVSWYQQALGQGPQFIFQYYEEEERQRGNFPDRFSGHQFPNYSSELNVNALLLGDSALYLCASSPGTGGNNQPQHFGDGTRLSIL.

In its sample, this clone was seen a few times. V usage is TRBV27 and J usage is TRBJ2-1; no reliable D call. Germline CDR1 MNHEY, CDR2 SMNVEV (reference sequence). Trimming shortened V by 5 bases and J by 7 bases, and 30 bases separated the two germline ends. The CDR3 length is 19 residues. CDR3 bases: TGTGCCAGCAGTCCCGCGGCCCCAGCCGGCCTTTATCCCCTGAATGAGCAGTTCTTC. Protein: CASSPAAPAGLYPLNEQFF.

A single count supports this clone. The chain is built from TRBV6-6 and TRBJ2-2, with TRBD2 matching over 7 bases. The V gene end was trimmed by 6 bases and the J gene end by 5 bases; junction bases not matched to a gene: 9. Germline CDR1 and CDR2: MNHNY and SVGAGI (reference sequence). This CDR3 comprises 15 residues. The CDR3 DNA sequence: TGTGCCAGCAGCGTAGCGGGCCTCGGGACCGGGGAGCTGTTTTTT. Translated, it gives CASSVAGLGTGELFF.

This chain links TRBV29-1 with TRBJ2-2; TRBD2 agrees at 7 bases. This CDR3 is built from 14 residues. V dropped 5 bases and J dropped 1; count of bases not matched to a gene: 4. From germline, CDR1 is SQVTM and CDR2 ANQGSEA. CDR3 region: CSVQPGGNTGELFF. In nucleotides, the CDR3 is TGCAGCGTTCAACCGGGGGGGAACACCGGGGAGCTGTTTTTT.

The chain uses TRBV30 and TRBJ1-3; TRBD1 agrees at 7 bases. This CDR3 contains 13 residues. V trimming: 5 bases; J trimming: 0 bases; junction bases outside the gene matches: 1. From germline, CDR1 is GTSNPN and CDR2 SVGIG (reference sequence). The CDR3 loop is CAWDRVSGNTIYF. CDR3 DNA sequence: TGTGCCTGGGACAGGGTCTCTGGAAACACCATATATTTT.

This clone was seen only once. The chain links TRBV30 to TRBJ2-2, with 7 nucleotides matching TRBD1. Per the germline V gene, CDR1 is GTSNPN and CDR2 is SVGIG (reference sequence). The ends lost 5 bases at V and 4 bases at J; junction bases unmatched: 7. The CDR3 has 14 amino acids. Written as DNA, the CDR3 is TGTGCCTGGGATCCGGGACAGCTCACCGGGGAGCTGTTTTTT. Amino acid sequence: CAWDPGQLTGELFF.

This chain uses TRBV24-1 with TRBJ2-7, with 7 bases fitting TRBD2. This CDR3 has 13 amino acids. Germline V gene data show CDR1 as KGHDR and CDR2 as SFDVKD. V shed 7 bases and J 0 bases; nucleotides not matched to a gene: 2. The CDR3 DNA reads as TGTGCCACCAGAGCGGGACTCTCCTACGAGCAGTACTTC. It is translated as CATRAGLSYEQYF.

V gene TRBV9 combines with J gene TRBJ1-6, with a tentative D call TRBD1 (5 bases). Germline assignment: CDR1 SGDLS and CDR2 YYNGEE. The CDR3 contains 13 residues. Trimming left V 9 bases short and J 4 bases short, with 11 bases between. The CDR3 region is CATYGGYNSPLHF. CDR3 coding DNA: TGTGCCACCTACGGGGGGTATAATTCACCCCTCCACTTT.

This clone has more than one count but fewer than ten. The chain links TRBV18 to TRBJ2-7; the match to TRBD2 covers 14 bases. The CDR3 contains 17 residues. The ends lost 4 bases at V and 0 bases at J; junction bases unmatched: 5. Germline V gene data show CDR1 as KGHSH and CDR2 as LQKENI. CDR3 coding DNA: TGTGCCAGCTCACTATTAGGGACTAGCGGGAGCTCCTACGAGCAGTACTTC. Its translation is CASSLLGTSGSSYEQYF.

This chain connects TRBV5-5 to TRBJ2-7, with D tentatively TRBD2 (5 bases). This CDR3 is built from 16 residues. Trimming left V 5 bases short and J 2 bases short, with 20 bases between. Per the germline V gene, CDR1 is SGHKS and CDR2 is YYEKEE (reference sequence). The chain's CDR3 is CASSFTSGWGTYEQYF. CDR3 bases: TGTGCCAGCAGTTTTACCTCGGGGTGGGGAACCTACGAGCAGTACTTC.

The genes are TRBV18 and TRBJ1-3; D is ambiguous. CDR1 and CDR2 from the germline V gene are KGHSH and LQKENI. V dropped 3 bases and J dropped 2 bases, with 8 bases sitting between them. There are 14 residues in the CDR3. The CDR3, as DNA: TGTGCCAGCTCACCCCAGAGGGCTGGAAACACCATATATTTT. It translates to CASSPQRAGNTIYF.

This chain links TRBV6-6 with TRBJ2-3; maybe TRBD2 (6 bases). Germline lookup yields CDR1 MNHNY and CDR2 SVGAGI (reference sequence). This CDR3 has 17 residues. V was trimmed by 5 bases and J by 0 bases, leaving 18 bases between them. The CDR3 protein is CASSRGGPGTSTDTQYF. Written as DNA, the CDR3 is TGTGCCAGCAGTCGGGGTGGACCTGGGACTAGCACAGATACGCAGTATTTT.

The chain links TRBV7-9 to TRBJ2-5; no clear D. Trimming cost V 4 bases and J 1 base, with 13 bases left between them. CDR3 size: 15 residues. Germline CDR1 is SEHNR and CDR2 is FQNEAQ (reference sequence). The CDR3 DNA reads TGTGCCAGCAGCTCCCGGAGTGGTCTCCAAGAGACCCAGTACTTC. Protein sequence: CASSSRSGLQETQYF.

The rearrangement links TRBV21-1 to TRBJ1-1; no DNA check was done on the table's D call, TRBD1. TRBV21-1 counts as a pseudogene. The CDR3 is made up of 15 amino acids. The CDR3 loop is CASSKGQGLFHEAFF. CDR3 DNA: TGTGCCAGCAGCAAAGGACAGGGGCTCTTTCATGAAGCTTTCTTT.

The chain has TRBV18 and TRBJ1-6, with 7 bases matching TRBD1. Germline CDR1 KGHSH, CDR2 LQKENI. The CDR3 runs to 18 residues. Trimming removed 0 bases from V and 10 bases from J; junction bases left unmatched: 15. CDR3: CASSPPKQGWIGISPLHF. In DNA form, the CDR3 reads TGTGCCAGCTCACCACCTAAACAGGGGTGGATAGGAATATCACCCCTCCACTTT. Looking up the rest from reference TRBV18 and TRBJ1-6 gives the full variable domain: NAGVMQNPRHLVRRRGQEARLRCSPMKGHSHVYWYRQLPEEGLKFMVYLQKENIIDESGMPKERFSAEFPKEGPSILRIQQVVRGDSAAYFCASSPPKQGWIGISPLHFGNGTRLTVT.

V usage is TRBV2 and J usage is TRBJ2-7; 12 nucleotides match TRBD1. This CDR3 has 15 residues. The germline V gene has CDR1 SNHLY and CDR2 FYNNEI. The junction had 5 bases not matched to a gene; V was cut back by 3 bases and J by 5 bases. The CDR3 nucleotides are TGTGCCAGCAGTGACCGCGGGACAGGGGGCCACGAGCAGTACTTC. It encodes CASSDRGTGGHEQYF. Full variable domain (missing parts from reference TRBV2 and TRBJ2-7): EPEVTQTPSHQVTQMGQEVILRCVPISNHLYFYWYRQILGQKVEFLVSFYNNEISEKSEIFDDQFSVERPDGSNFTLKIRSTKLEDSAMYFCASSDRGTGGHEQYFGPGTRLTVT.

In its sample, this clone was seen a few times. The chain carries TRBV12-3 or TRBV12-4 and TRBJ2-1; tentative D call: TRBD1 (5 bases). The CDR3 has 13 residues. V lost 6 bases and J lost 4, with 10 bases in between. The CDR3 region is CASRKTDYNEQFF. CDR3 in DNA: TGTGCCAGCAGGAAGACAGATTACAATGAGCAGTTCTTC.

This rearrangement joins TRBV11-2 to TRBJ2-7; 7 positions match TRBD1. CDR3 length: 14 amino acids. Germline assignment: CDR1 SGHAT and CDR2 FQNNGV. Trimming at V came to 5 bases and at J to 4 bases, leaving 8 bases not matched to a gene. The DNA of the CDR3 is TGTGCCAGCAGCCCCATCCCGGGACAGTACGAGCAGTACTTC. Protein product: CASSPIPGQYEQYF.

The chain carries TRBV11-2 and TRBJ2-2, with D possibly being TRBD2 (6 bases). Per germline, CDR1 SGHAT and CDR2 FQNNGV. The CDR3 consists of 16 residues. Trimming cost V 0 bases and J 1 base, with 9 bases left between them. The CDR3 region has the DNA TGTGCCAGCAGCTTAGATGCGGGACTGAACACCGGGGAGCTGTTTTTT. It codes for CASSLDAGLNTGELFF.

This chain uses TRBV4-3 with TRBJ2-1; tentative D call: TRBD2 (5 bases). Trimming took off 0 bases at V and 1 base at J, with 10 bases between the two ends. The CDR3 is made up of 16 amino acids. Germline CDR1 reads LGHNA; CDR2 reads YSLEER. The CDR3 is CASSQEVANSYNEQFF. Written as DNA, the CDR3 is TGCGCCAGCAGCCAAGAGGTAGCGAATTCCTACAATGAGCAGTTCTTC.

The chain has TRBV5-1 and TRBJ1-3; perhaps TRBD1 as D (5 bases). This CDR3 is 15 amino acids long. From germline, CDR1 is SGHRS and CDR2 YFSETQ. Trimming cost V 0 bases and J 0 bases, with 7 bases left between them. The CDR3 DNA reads TGCGCCAGCAGCTTGGAGGGGAACTCTGGAAACACCATATATTTT. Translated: CASSLEGNSGNTIYF.

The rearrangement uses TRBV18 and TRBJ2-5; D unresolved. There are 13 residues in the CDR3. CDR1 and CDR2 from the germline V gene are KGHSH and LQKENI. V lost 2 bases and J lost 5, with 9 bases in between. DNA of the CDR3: TGTGCCAGCTCACCAGGAGTCACTGAGACCCAGTACTTC. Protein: CASSPGVTETQYF.

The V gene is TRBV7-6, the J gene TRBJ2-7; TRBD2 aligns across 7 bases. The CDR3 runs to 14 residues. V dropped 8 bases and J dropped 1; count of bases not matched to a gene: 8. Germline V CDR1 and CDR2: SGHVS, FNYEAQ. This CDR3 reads CASARGVGSYEQYF. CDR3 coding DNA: TGTGCCAGCGCCCGGGGGGTAGGTTCCTACGAGCAGTACTTC.

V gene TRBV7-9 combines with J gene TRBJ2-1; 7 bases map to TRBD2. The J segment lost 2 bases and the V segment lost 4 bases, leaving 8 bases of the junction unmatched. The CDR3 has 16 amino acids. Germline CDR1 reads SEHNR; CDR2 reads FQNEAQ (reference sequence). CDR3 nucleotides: TGTGCCAGCAGCTGGGTAGCGGGTAGAACCTACAATGAGCAGTTCTTC. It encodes CASSWVAGRTYNEQFF.